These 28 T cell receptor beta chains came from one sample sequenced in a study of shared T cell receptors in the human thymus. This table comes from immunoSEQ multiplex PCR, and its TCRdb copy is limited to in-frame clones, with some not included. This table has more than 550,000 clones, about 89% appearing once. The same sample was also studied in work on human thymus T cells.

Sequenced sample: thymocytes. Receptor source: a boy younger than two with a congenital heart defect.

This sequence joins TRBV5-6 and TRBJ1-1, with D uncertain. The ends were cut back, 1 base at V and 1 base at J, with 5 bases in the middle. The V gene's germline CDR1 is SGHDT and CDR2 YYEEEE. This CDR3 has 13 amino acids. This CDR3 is CASSLPQNTEAFF. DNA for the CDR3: TGTGCCAGCAGCTTGCCCCAGAACACTGAAGCTTTCTTT.

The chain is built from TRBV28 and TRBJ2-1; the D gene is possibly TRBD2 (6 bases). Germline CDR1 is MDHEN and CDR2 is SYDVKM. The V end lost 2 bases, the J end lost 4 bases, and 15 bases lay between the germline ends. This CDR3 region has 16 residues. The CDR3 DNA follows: TGTGCCAGCAGTTTAAGAACTAGCCCCCCTTACAATGAGCAGTTCTTC. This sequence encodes CASSLRTSPPYNEQFF. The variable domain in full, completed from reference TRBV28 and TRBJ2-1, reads DVKVTQSSRYLVKRTGEKVFLECVQDMDHENMFWYRQDPGLGLRLIYFSYDVKMKEKGDIPEGYSVSREKKERFSLILESASTNQTSMYLCASSLRTSPPYNEQFFGPGTRLTVL.

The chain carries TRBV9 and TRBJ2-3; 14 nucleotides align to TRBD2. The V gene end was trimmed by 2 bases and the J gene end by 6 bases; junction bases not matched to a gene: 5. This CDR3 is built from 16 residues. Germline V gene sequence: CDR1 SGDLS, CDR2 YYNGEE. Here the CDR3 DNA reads TGTGCCAGCAGCGTGGGACTAGCGGGAGTGGGGGATACGCAGTATTTT. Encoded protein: CASSVGLAGVGDTQYF.

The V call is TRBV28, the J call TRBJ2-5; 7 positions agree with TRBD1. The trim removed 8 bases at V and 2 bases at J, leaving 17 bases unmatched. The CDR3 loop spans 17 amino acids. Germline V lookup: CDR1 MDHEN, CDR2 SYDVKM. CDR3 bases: TGTGCCAGCCAGTATACCATCCAGGGACAGCATCAAGAGACCCAGTACTTC. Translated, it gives CASQYTIQGQHQETQYF.

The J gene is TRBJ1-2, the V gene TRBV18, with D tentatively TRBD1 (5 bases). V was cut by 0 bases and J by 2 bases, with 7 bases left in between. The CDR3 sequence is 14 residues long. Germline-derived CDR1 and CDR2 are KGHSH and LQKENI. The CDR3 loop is CASSPPKGNYGYTF. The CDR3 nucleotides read TGTGCCAGCTCACCACCGAAGGGGAACTATGGCTACACCTTC.

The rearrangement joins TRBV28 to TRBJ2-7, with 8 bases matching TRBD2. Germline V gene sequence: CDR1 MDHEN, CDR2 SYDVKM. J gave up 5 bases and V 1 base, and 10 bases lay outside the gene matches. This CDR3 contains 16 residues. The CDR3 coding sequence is TGTGCCAGCAGTTTATCCATCGGGGGGGTGCGCCACGAGCAGTACTTC. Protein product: CASSLSIGGVRHEQYF.

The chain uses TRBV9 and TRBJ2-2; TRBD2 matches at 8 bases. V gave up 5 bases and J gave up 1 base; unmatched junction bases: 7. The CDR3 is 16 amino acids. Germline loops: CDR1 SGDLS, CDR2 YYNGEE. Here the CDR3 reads CASSHPSGQNTGELFF. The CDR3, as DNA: TGTGCCAGCAGTCATCCTAGCGGGCAGAACACCGGGGAGCTGTTTTTT.

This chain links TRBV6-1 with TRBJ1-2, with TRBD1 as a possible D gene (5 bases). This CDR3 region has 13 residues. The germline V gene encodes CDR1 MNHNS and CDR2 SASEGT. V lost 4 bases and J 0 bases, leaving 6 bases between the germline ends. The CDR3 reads CASSVQANYGYTF. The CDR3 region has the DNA TGTGCCAGCAGTGTACAGGCTAACTATGGCTACACCTTC.

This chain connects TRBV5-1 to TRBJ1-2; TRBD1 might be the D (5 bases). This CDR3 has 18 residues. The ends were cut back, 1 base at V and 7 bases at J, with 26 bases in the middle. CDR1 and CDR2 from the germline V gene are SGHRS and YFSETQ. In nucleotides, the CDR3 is TGCGCCAGCAGCTTGAGCCCCCGGCCGGCAGGGCGGTGGGGTGGCTACACCTTC. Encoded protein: CASSLSPRPAGRWGGYTF.

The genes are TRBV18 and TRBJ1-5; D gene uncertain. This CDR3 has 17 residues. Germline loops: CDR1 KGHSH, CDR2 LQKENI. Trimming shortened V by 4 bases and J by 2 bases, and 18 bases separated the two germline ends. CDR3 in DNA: TGTGCCAGCTCACGTTGTTCAGTAACGGCGGGCAATCAGCCCCAGCATTTT. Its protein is CASSRCSVTAGNQPQHF.

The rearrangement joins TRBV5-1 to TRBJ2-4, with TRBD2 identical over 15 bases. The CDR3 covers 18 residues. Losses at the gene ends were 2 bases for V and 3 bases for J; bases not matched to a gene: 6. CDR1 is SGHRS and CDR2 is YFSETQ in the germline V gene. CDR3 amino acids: CASSFGLAGGPGKNIQYF. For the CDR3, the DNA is TGCGCCAGCAGCTTCGGACTAGCGGGAGGGCCGGGCAAAAACATTCAGTACTTC. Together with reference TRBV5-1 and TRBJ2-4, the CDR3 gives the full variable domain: KAGVTQTPRYLIKTRGQQVTLSCSPISGHRSVSWYQQTPGQGLQFLFEYFSETQRNKGNFPGRFSGRQFSNSRSEMNVSTLELGDSALYLCASSFGLAGGPGKNIQYFGAGTRLSVL.

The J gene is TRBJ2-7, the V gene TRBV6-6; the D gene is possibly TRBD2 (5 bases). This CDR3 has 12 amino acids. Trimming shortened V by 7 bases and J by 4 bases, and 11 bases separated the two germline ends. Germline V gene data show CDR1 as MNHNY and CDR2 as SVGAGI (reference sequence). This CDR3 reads CASNNGMYEQYF. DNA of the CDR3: TGTGCCAGCAACAACGGGATGTACGAGCAGTACTTC.

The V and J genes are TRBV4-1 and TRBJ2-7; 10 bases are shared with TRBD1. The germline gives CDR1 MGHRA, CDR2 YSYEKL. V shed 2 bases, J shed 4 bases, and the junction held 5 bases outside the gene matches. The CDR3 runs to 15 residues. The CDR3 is CASSQLRTGGYEQYF. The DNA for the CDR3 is TGCGCCAGCAGCCAACTTCGGACAGGGGGTTACGAGCAGTACTTC.

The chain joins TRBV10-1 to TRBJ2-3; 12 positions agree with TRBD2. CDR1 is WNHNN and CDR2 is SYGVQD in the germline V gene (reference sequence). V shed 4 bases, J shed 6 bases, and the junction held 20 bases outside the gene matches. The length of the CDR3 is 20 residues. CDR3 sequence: CASSGRGAQGLAGFWDTQYF. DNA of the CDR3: TGCGCCAGCAGTGGAAGAGGTGCCCAGGGACTAGCGGGTTTCTGGGATACGCAGTATTTT.

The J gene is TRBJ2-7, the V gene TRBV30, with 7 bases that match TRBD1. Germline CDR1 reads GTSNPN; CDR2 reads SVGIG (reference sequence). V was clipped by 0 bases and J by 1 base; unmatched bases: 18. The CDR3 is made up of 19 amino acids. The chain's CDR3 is CAWSVKSEWDSPHSYEQYF. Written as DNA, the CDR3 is TGTGCCTGGAGTGTAAAGTCTGAGTGGGACAGCCCCCATTCCTACGAGCAGTACTTC.

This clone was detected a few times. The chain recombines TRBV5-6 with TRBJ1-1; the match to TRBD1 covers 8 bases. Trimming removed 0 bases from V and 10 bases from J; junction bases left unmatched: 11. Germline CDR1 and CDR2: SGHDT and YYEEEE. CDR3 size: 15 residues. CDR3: CASSLGGQGLIGAFF. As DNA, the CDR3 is TGTGCCAGCAGCTTGGGAGGACAGGGATTAATCGGAGCTTTCTTT.

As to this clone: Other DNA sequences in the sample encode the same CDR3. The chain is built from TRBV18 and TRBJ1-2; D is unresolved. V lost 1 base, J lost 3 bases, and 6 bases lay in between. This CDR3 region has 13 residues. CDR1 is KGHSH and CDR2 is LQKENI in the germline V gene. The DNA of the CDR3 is TGTGCCAGCTCACCACGAGGGTACTATGGCTACACCTTC. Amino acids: CASSPRGYYGYTF.

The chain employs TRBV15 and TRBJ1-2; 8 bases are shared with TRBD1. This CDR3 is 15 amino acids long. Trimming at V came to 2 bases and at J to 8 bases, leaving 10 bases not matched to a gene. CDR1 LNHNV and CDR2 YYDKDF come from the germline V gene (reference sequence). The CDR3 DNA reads TGTGCCACCAGCAGACAGGGGGCGGTTCGTAAGGGCTACACCTTC. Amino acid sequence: CATSRQGAVRKGYTF.

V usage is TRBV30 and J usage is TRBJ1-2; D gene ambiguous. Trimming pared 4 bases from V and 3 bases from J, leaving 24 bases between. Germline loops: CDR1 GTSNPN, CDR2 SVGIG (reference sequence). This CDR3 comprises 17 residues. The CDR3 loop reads CAWTPEEQLEFYYGYTF. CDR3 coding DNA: TGTGCCTGGACTCCGGAAGAGCAACTAGAATTCTACTATGGCTACACCTTC.

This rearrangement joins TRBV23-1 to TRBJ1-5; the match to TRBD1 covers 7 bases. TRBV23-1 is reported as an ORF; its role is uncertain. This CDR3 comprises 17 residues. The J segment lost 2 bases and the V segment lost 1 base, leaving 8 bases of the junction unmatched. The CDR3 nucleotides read TGCGCCAGCAGTCAATTGGACAGGCTGAGAGGCAATCAGCCCCAGCATTTT. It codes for CASSQLDRLRGNQPQHF.

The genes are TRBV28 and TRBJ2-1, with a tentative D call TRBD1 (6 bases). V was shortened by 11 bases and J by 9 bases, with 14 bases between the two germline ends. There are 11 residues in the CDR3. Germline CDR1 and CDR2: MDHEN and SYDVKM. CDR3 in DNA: TGTGCCGGACTCAGAGGGGGTGAGCAGTTCTTC. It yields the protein CAGLRGGEQFF.

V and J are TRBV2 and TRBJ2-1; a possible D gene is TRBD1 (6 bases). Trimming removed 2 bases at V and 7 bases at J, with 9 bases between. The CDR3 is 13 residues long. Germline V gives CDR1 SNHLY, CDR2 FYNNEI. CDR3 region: CASSEPRGNEQFF. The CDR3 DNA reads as TGTGCCAGCAGTGAACCCAGGGGTAATGAGCAGTTCTTC.

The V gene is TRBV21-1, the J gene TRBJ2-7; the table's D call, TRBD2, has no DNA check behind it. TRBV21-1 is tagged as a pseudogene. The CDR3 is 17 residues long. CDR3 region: CASSKGVEEHDFYEQYF. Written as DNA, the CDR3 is TGTGCCAGCAGCAAAGGCGTGGAGGAACACGATTTCTACGAGCAGTACTTC.

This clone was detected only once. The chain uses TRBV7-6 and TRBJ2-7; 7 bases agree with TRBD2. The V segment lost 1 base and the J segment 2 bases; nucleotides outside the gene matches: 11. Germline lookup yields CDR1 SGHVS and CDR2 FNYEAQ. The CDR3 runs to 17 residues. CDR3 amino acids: CASSLDLGTTAPYEQYF. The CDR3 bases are TGTGCCAGCAGCTTAGACCTTGGGACTACAGCGCCCTACGAGCAGTACTTC.

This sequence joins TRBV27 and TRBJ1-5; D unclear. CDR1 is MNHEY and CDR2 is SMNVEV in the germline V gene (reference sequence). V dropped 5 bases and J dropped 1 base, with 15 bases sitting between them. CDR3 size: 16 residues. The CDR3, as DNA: TGTGCCAGCAGTCCGTCCGCGGTAACGAGCAATCAGCCCCAGCATTTT. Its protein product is CASSPSAVTSNQPQHF.

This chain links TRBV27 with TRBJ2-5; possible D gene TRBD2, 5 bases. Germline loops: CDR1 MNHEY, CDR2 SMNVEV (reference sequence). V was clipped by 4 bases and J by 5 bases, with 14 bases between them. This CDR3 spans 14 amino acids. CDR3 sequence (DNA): TGTGCCAGCAGTTCCCTGGAGGTAGGGGAGACCCAGTACTTC. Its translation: CASSSLEVGETQYF.

The CDR3 is CASSFGGKNTEAFF. DNA of the CDR3: TGTGCCAGCAGCTTCGGGGGAAAGAACACTGAAGCTTTCTTT. This chain joins TRBV5-5 and TRBJ1-1; maybe TRBD1 (5 bases). With 2 bases removed from V and 1 base from J, the gap between germline ends came to 9 bases. This CDR3 has 14 amino acids. Germline CDR1 SGHKS, CDR2 YYEKEE (reference sequence).

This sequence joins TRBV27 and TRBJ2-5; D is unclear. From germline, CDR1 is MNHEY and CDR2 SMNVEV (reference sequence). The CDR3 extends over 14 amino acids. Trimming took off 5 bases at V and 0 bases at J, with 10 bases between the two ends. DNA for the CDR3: TGTGCCAGCAGTCCTACTGCGTACCAAGAGACCCAGTACTTC. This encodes CASSPTAYQETQYF.